Included here is one TCR beta chain sequence, with context. The assay was immunoSEQ multiplex PCR, and TCRdb's table has in-frame clones only and misses some. This table holds around 150,000 clones, 96% found once. These data are taken from a study of control samples from healthy donors and cancer patients. V shed 4 bases and J shed 0 bases, with 11 bases lying between them. The CDR3 is 15 residues long. The germline CDR1 and CDR2 sequences are SGHRS and YFSETQ. This clonotype was obtained from a woman in her 30s in good health. The chain joins TRBV5-1 to TRBJ1-3, with no clear D. Sequences were obtained from blood. The CDR3: CASSVGPISGNTIYF. The CDR3 nucleotides read TGCGCCAGCAGCGTCGGACCGATCTCTGGAAACACCATATATTTT.